A single count supports the clone carrying this TCR beta chain. What it recognizes is unknown. This sample is part of a study of CD8 T cells in Susac syndrome. Overall study: There were Susac syndrome patients who were therapy-naive at blood draw, others on corticosteroids, and others on intravenous immunoglobulin alone.

V lost 3 bases and J 4 bases, leaving 10 bases between the germline ends. Per germline, CDR1 SGDLS and CDR2 YYNGEE. CDR3 length: 13 residues. Reverse transcription of about 0.5 to 1 ug RNA was performed with random hexamers. In TCRdb, the immunoSEQ multiplex PCR reads were re-called with MiXCR into one record per CDR3 protein. The table records under 95,000 distinct CDR3 sequences, about 95% of them present only once. Notes on the study in general: In TEMRA cells and active patients, CD8+ clonal expansion in Susac reached its peak. The study identified about seventeen and five Susac-specific public clones in total CD8+ and CD8+ TEMRA repertoires.

TCR beta sequences were obtained from blood CD8+ and CD4+ T cells. Input material: CD8+ T cells from PBMCs. This chain joins TRBV9 and TRBJ1-1; D is undetermined. The clonotype comes from a human donor with Susac syndrome. The CDR3 DNA reads as TGTGCCAGCAGCGACTCACGACTCACTGAAGCTTTCTTT. It translates to CASSDSRLTEAFF.